The 14 T cell receptor beta chains presented below share a single source sample, sequenced in a study of blood T cell repertoires in COVID-19. Method: immunoSEQ multiplex PCR; TCRdb's copy keeps in-frame clones and lacks some. This repertoire shows about 120,000 clones, 65% to 90% found once; its top ten account for about 11%. The sample comprised peripheral blood. All receptors come from a man older than 75 with acute or convalescent COVID-19.

V gene TRBV24-1 combines with J gene TRBJ1-2, with D possibly TRBD1 on 5 matching bases. Trimming removed 9 bases at V and 8 bases at J, with 18 bases between. This CDR3 is 13 amino acids long. CDR1 is KGHDR, CDR2 SFDVKD, per germline. The CDR3 here is CATARGAGDGYTF. Here the CDR3 DNA reads TGTGCCACCGCTCGAGGGGCGGGGGACGGCTACACCTTC.

The genes are TRBV5-1 and TRBJ2-7, with 8 bases that match TRBD1. The ends lost 0 bases at V and 5 bases at J; junction bases unmatched: 4. The CDR3 runs to 14 residues. CDR1 is SGHRS, CDR2 YFSETQ, per germline. CDR3 DNA: TGCGCCAGCAGCTTGGCAGGGGGCCGCGACGAGCAGTACTTC. Translating it yields CASSLAGGRDEQYF.

The V call is TRBV9, the J call TRBJ2-5; the D gene is possibly TRBD2 (7 bases). Between the trimmed V and J ends, which lost 0 bases and 1 base, there was a span of 10 bases. This CDR3 region has 15 residues. Germline lookup yields CDR1 SGDLS and CDR2 YYNGEE. The CDR3 DNA reads as TGTGCCAGCAGCGTAGCGGGGGGCCTCCAAGAGACCCAGTACTTC. This sequence encodes CASSVAGGLQETQYF.

This chain connects TRBV21-1 to TRBJ2-7; the tabulated D call, TRBD2, remains unverified against the DNA. TRBV21-1 is recorded as a pseudogene. CDR3 length: 17 residues. In DNA form, the CDR3 reads TGTGCCAGCAGCAAAAGGGCCCCGGGACTCATGTCCTACGAGCAGTACTTC. Translated: CASSKRAPGLMSYEQYF.

The rearrangement links TRBV9 to TRBJ2-5; possibly TRBD1 for D (5 bases). V lost 1 base and J 1 base, leaving 8 bases between the germline ends. Germline V gene lookup returns CDR1 SGDLS and CDR2 YYNGEE. CDR3 length: 14 residues. The CDR3 region is CASSVSGPQETQYF. CDR3 sequence (DNA): TGTGCCAGCAGCGTATCAGGGCCCCAAGAGACCCAGTACTTC.

This chain joins TRBV7-4 and TRBJ1-3, with 9 bases lining up with TRBD1. CDR1 is SGHVT, CDR2 SQSDAQ, per germline. The CDR3 covers 16 residues. The trim removed 1 base at V and 3 bases at J, leaving 4 bases unmatched. This chain's CDR3 is CASSLGGQGVGNTIYF. CDR3 DNA: TGTGCCAGCAGCTTAGGGGGACAGGGAGTTGGAAACACCATATATTTT.

This chain uses TRBV24-1 with TRBJ2-3; 7 nucleotides match TRBD2. There are 16 residues in the CDR3. The germline V gene encodes CDR1 KGHDR and CDR2 SFDVKD. With 2 bases clipped from V and 3 bases from J, the junction kept 7 bases outside the gene matches. CDR3 DNA: TGTGCCACCAGTGATTGGGGGGGAGATAAGACAGATACGCAGTATTTT. This codes for CATSDWGGDKTDTQYF.

The chain is built from TRBV29-1 and TRBJ2-7, with D unclear. Trimming removed 4 bases from V and 0 bases from J, with 4 bases in between. Germline CDR1 is SQVTM and CDR2 is ANQGSEA. The length of the CDR3 is 11 residues. This chain's CDR3 is CSVASSYEQYF. DNA of the CDR3: TGCAGCGTTGCGTCCTCCTACGAGCAGTACTTC.

The chain has TRBV4-1 and TRBJ1-5; D is unclear. Trimming removed 1 base from V and 5 bases from J, with 9 bases in between. Germline CDR1 and CDR2: MGHRA and YSYEKL. The CDR3 is made up of 14 amino acids. The CDR3 DNA sequence: TGCGCCAGCAGCCAAGTAGATGGAGATCAGCCCCAGCATTTT. It translates to CASSQVDGDQPQHF.

V usage is TRBV2 and J usage is TRBJ1-2, with D possibly being TRBD1 (6 bases). The V end was cut by 6 bases, the J end by 0 bases, with 11 bases between. The CDR3 is made up of 14 amino acids. The germline gives CDR1 SNHLY, CDR2 FYNNEI. CDR3: CASRQDSPNYGYTF. The CDR3 coding sequence is TGTGCCAGCAGACAGGACAGCCCTAACTATGGCTACACCTTC.

CDR3 sequence: CASSSPPGQGARNTEAFF. CDR3 nucleotide sequence: TGTGCCAGCAGTTCCCCTCCGGGACAGGGGGCAAGGAACACTGAAGCTTTCTTT. V is TRBV28 and J is TRBJ1-1; TRBD1 aligns across 12 bases. V shed 4 bases, J shed 1 base, and the junction held 10 bases outside the gene matches. Germline V lookup: CDR1 MDHEN, CDR2 SYDVKM. The CDR3 is 18 residues long.

J is TRBJ2-2 and V is TRBV6-5, with D hard to call. The CDR3 totals 12 residues. Germline-derived CDR1 and CDR2 are MNHEY and SVGAGI. V was pared by 7 bases and J by 3 bases, with 6 bases between. This CDR3 reads CASNIYTGELFF. CDR3 nucleotides: TGTGCCAGCAATATATACACCGGGGAGCTGTTTTTT.

This chain connects TRBV9 to TRBJ1-2; 10 bases map to TRBD1. CDR1 and CDR2 from the germline V gene are SGDLS and YYNGEE. The CDR3 has 14 residues. J lost 6 bases, V lost 4 bases, and 6 bases had no gene match. The CDR3 nucleotides read TGTGCCAGCAGCCATAGTGGACAGGGGGATGGCTACACCTTC. Translation gives CASSHSGQGDGYTF.

The chain recombines TRBV19 with TRBJ2-2; maybe TRBD1 (6 bases). In germline, CDR1 is LNHDA, CDR2 SQIVND (reference sequence). The CDR3 runs to 15 residues. Trimming removed 5 bases from V and 4 bases from J, with 14 bases in between. The CDR3 is CASSWKGVSTGELFF. The CDR3, as DNA: TGTGCCAGTAGTTGGAAGGGGGTATCCACCGGGGAGCTGTTTTTT.